This T cell receptor beta chain was sequenced during a study of CD8 T cells in ankylosing spondylitis. Making use of molecular barcodes, quantitative 5'-RACE generated TCR beta libraries. TCRdb re-analysed the 5' RACE reads in MiXCR, keeping a single row per CDR3 protein. The data hold some 250,000 distinct CDR3 sequences, with 24% observed a single time. The CDR3 is 14 amino acids. CDR1 and CDR2 from the germline V gene are LGHDT and YNNKEL (reference sequence). Trimming stripped 7 bases from V and 9 bases from J, with 19 bases between. The chain uses TRBV3-1 and TRBJ2-1, with no clear D. Sequenced: blood, either unsorted or a sorted T cell fraction (not recorded which). The clonotype comes from a male donor with ankylosing spondylitis or in good health (not recorded which). In nucleotides, the CDR3 is TGTGCCAGCACCCCTACCGGAACGTCGCTTGAGCAGTTCTTC. It yields the protein CASTPTGTSLEQFF.